This TCR beta chain came from a study of blood T cell repertoires in COVID-19. Across the whole study: T cells, B-cell-depleted T cells, or PBMCs supplied cDNA or gDNA.

All enrollees were roughly 18 to 89 years old and from roughly 22 US areas. Recovered status applied to Cohort 3 donors who had two consecutive negative PCRs. It also applied to those with clearance or with symptom resolution. In the study's own analysis: Amplified reference gene primers provided the basis for estimating nucleated cell counts. The protocol was immunoSEQ multiplex PCR, while the TCRdb copy is restricted to in-frame clones and leaves out a portion. That table furnishes V, J and clone size, whereas the DNA furnished D and trimming. The sample has over 200,000 clones, 70% to 90% seen once. This CDR3 region has 17 residues. Germline values: CDR1 MNHEY, CDR2 SMNVEV (reference sequence). The germline V and J ends were trimmed by 6 bases and 7 bases, with 24 bases remaining between them.

This receptor was taken from a man aged 30-40 years who had recovered from COVID-19. The sequenced material came from PBMCs or T cells enriched from blood (not recorded which). V is TRBV27 and J is TRBJ1-4, with D perhaps TRBD1 (6 bases). CDR3 sequence reads: CASSPFPPGGRGEKLFF. The CDR3 nucleotides read TGTGCCAGCAGCCCCTTCCCCCCCGGGGGGCGCGGTGAAAAACTGTTTTTT. The full variable domain, rest sourced from reference TRBV27 and TRBJ1-4, is EAQVTQNPRYLITVTGKKLTVTCSQNMNHEYMSWYRQDPGLGLRQIYYSMNVEVTDKGDVPEGYKVSRKEKRNFPLILESPSPNQTSLYFCASSPFPPGGRGEKLFFGSGTQLSVL.